This paragraph covers one TCR beta chain sequence. The read comes to an end 3 residues before the CDR3 does, leaving the germline J gene to fill in the end. V was clipped by 3 bases and J by 7 bases, with 15 bases between them. This CDR3 is built from 14 residues. Germline lookup yields CDR1 SEHNR and CDR2 FQNEAQ (reference sequence). Measured with immunoSEQ multiplex PCR; TCRdb has only the in-frame clones, and not every one. Its table lists tens of thousands of clones. The record originates from a study of Tregs in tolerant kidney transplant recipients. The source material was CD4+ T cells from blood, sampled before the transplant. The origin of this receptor is a human donor who received a combined kidney and bone marrow transplant. The V gene is TRBV7-9, the J gene TRBJ1-2; the D is unclear. CDR3 sequence reads: CASSLGKGGGGYTF. The DNA read from the CDR3 is TGTGCCAGCAGCTTGGGCAAGGGTGGTGGTGGC.